A single sample is the source of the 13 T cell receptor beta chains below, sequenced in a study of identical twins. TCRdb reanalysed the 5' RACE reads using MiXCR and keeps one entry per CDR3 protein. This repertoire shows approximately 350,000 distinct CDR3 sequences, 9% to 15% found once; its top ten account for just over 7%. These data were also filed under a second study, of yellow fever vaccine responses in identical twins.

The sequencing input was CD8+ T cells sorted from blood. The receptors here all came from a woman aged 18 to 35 in good health.

This clonotype has just a few counts. V and J are TRBV7-9 and TRBJ1-2; no definite D call. This CDR3 is built from 11 residues. CDR1 and CDR2 (germline): SEHNR, FQNEAQ (reference sequence). Trimming took off 8 bases at V and 3 bases at J, with 7 bases between the two ends. The CDR3 sequence is CASEGDYGYTF. DNA of the CDR3: TGTGCCAGCGAGGGAGACTATGGCTACACCTTC.

The V and J genes are TRBV12-3 or TRBV12-4 and TRBJ2-3; D unclear. V was cut by 5 bases and J by 0 bases, with 9 bases left in between. This CDR3 spans 14 amino acids. The CDR3 DNA sequence: TGTGCCAGCAGTCCGCAACCTAGCACAGATACGCAGTATTTT. Translating it yields CASSPQPSTDTQYF.

The chain employs TRBV5-1 and TRBJ2-2, with 10 bases fitting TRBD1. Germline loops: CDR1 SGHRS, CDR2 YFSETQ. This CDR3 comprises 17 residues. The junction had 7 bases not matched to a gene; V was cut back by 3 bases and J by 2 bases. The CDR3: CASSYTRTGGNTGELFF. CDR3 DNA sequence: TGCGCCAGCAGCTATACCCGGACAGGGGGAAACACCGGGGAGCTGTTTTTT.

This clonotype turned up a few times. The chain is built from TRBV9 and TRBJ2-1, with 8 bases that match TRBD2. Trimming at V came to 0 bases and at J to 10 bases, leaving 12 bases not matched to a gene. This CDR3 region has 16 residues. Germline V gives CDR1 SGDLS, CDR2 YYNGEE. The CDR3 region has the DNA TGTGCCAGCAGCGTAGCCGGAGCGGGGGCCGGTGGGGAGCAGTTCTTC. This translates into CASSVAGAGAGGEQFF.

This clonotype was counted many times. This rearrangement joins TRBV7-9 to TRBJ2-2; 9 bases align to TRBD1. The CDR3 runs 15 residues. CDR1 and CDR2 from the germline V gene are SEHNR and FQNEAQ (reference sequence). V trimming: 5 bases; J trimming: 5 bases; junction bases outside the gene matches: 6. Here the CDR3 DNA reads TGTGCCAGCAGCCCCGGGACAGGGATTACCGGGGAGCTGTTTTTT. It is translated as CASSPGTGITGELFF.

This clonotype was picked up a small number of times. One end of the junction is discordant with germline, which a read error may explain. J is TRBJ1-1 and V is TRBV20-1; TRBD1 might be the D (5 bases). Germline loops: CDR1 DFQATT, CDR2 SNEGSKA (reference sequence). This CDR3 is 14 amino acids long. The CDR3 spells CSAGEGWGNTEAFF. The CDR3 DNA reads TGCAGTGCTGGAGAGGGGTGGGGGAACACTGAAGCTTTCTTT.

This clonotype was recorded many times. This CDR3 reads CASSEGPASPNQPQHF. In DNA form, the CDR3 reads TGTGCCAGCAGTGAGGGGCCGGCGAGCCCCAATCAGCCCCAGCATTTT. The chain couples TRBV6-1 to TRBJ1-5; D may be TRBD1 (5 bases). This CDR3 spans 16 amino acids. CDR1 and CDR2 from the germline V gene are MNHNS and SASEGT. The V end lost 3 bases, the J end lost 3 bases, and 15 bases lay between the germline ends.

This clonotype has only a few counts. This chain links TRBV24-1 with TRBJ2-1; 14 nucleotides match TRBD2. The J segment lost 6 bases and the V segment lost 9 bases, leaving 3 bases of the junction unmatched. CDR1 is KGHDR and CDR2 is SFDVKD in the germline V gene. There are 14 residues in the CDR3. The CDR3: CATGTSGRFNEQFF. CDR3 DNA sequence: TGTGCCACCGGGACTAGCGGGAGATTCAATGAGCAGTTCTTC.

This clonotype came up a few times. The chain employs TRBV3-1 and TRBJ2-1; D is ambiguous. This CDR3 comprises 14 residues. Germline values: CDR1 LGHDT, CDR2 YNNKEL (reference sequence). V lost 1 base to trimming and J lost 3 bases, with 7 bases between them. The CDR3 loop is CASSQVAYYNEQFF. The CDR3 bases are TGTGCCAGCAGCCAAGTGGCCTACTACAATGAGCAGTTCTTC.

This chain connects TRBV29-1 to TRBJ2-1, with 10 bases lining up with TRBD1. The CDR3 is 16 residues long. V lost 6 bases, J lost 8 bases, and 16 bases stayed unmatched. In germline, CDR1 is SQVTM, CDR2 ANQGSEA. CDR3 sequence reads: CSVQDPRQGARDEQFF. The CDR3 region has the DNA TGCAGCGTACAAGACCCGAGACAGGGGGCTAGGGATGAGCAGTTCTTC.

The V and J genes are TRBV9 and TRBJ2-2; D perhaps matches TRBD2 (7 bases). Germline CDR1 and CDR2: SGDLS and YYNGEE. The CDR3 runs 17 residues. V dropped 4 bases and J dropped 2 bases, with 18 bases sitting between them. CDR3 loop: CASSHPAGAGNTGELFF. The CDR3 nucleotides read TGTGCCAGCAGCCACCCCGCGGGGGCGGGTAACACCGGGGAGCTGTTTTTT.

This clonotype was observed a handful of times. V and J are TRBV29-1 and TRBJ1-2; D remains unclear. V lost 5 bases, J lost 5 bases, and 21 bases lay in between. The CDR3 is 15 residues long. Germline CDR1 is SQVTM and CDR2 is ANQGSEA. The CDR3 loop is CSVYGRLIAGYGYTF. Written as DNA, the CDR3 is TGCAGCGTTTATGGTCGGCTGATCGCGGGATATGGCTACACCTTC.

This clonotype has a handful of counts. The chain links TRBV2 to TRBJ2-1; possibly TRBD2 for D (6 bases). Trimming stripped 6 bases from V and 3 bases from J, with 21 bases between. CDR3 length: 17 residues. Germline V gene sequence: CDR1 SNHLY, CDR2 FYNNEI. The CDR3 region has the DNA TGTGCCAGCAGGGATAGCACAGGAGGGAGTTTCTACAATGAGCAGTTCTTC. Translated: CASRDSTGGSFYNEQFF.